These 15 T cell receptor beta chains were all obtained from the same sample, sequenced in a study of OX40 agonist ivuxolimab in advanced cancers. The data were produced by immunoSEQ multiplex PCR, yet TCRdb's version contains in-frame clones alone and is incomplete. The table includes some 70,000 clones, 65% to 85% detected once. This material consisted of CD4+ or CD8+ T cells sorted from blood, taken in a trial of the OX40 agonist ivuxolimab. These receptors were obtained from an adult with an advanced solid tumor such as melanoma, head and neck, liver or kidney cancer.

A single count supports this clone. The chain couples TRBV10-3 to TRBJ2-1; no reliable D call. V was shortened by 3 bases and J by 5 bases, with 5 bases between the two germline ends. The germline CDR1 and CDR2 sequences are ENHRY and SYGVKD. The CDR3 is 12 residues long. The CDR3 region has the DNA TGTGCCATCAGTGAACCAAACAATGAGCAGTTCTTC. Protein product: CAISEPNNEQFF.

The genes are TRBV5-4 and TRBJ2-2, with 10 bases matching TRBD2. Looked up from germline, CDR1 is SGHNT and CDR2 is YYREEE (reference sequence). The CDR3 spans 15 residues. V lost 3 bases to trimming and J lost 6 bases; unmatched junction nucleotides: 5. Here the CDR3 DNA reads TGTGCCAGCAGCTCAAAGCGGGAGGGCCCCGGGGAGCTGTTTTTT. This gives the protein CASSSKREGPGELFF.

The V and J genes are TRBV7-2 and TRBJ2-7, with TRBD1 matching 7 bases. This CDR3 spans 15 amino acids. The trim removed 4 bases at V and 6 bases at J, leaving 12 bases unmatched. The germline CDR1 and CDR2 sequences are SGHTA and FQGNSA. CDR3 sequence (DNA): TGTGCCAGCAGCTCAACCCGGGACAGCCCATTCGAGCAGTACTTC. Translation gives CASSSTRDSPFEQYF.

J is TRBJ2-3 and V is TRBV2; perhaps TRBD2 as D (6 bases). Germline V gives CDR1 SNHLY, CDR2 FYNNEI. CDR3 length equals 14 residues. V was cut by 9 bases and J by 6 bases, with 19 bases left in between. The CDR3 is CASGVAGFRDTQYF. CDR3 DNA: TGTGCCAGTGGGGTGGCGGGGTTCCGTGATACGCAGTATTTT.

This chain connects TRBV5-1 to TRBJ2-7, with 7 bases identical to TRBD2. Germline V CDR1 and CDR2: SGHRS, YFSETQ. V lost 1 base, J lost 2 bases, and 6 bases stayed unmatched. There are 15 residues in the CDR3. The CDR3 bases are TGCGCCAGCAGCTTGAACGCGGGAGCTACCTACGAGCAGTACTTC. Protein product: CASSLNAGATYEQYF.

The chain is built from TRBV10-2 and TRBJ1-5; D unresolved. V gave up 3 bases and J gave up 4 bases, with 13 bases separating them. Germline V gives CDR1 WSHSY, CDR2 SAAADI. The CDR3 loop spans 15 amino acids. The CDR3 coding sequence is TGCGCCAGCAGTGACCTCGGGAGAAGTAATCAGCCCCAGCATTTT. It specifies CASSDLGRSNQPQHF.

A word on this clone: This sample also contains other DNA sequences that code for the same CDR3. The chain links TRBV7-2 to TRBJ2-5, with D possibly being TRBD1 or TRBD2 (5 bases each). The CDR3 covers 15 residues. The germline CDR1 and CDR2 sequences are SGHTA and FQGNSA. The ends were cut back, 1 base at V and 1 base at J, with 10 bases in the middle. The CDR3 spells CASSLGAGTQETQYF. In DNA form, the CDR3 reads TGTGCCAGCAGCTTAGGGGCCGGGACCCAAGAGACCCAGTACTTC.

This clone turned up a few times. The V call is TRBV5-6, the J call TRBJ1-6; maybe TRBD1 (6 bases). In germline, CDR1 is SGHDT, CDR2 YYEEEE. The CDR3 loop spans 15 amino acids. V dropped 4 bases and J dropped 7 bases, with 15 bases sitting between them. The CDR3 region is CASSLVGAQNSPLHF. In nucleotides, the CDR3 is TGTGCCAGCAGCCTGGTGGGGGCGCAAAATTCACCCCTCCACTTT.

This CDR3 reads CASSFHLVTASTDTQYF. In DNA form, the CDR3 reads TGCGCCAGCAGCTTTCACTTGGTTACCGCTAGCACAGATACGCAGTATTTT. V and J are TRBV5-1 and TRBJ2-3; D unclear. Trimming took 2 bases from V and 0 from J, leaving 16 bases between them. The CDR3 length is 17 residues. Germline CDR1 is SGHRS and CDR2 is YFSETQ.

The chain employs TRBV18 and TRBJ1-1; D is undetermined. The V and J ends lost 2 bases and 1 base respectively, with 17 bases between them. Germline CDR1 KGHSH, CDR2 LQKENI. This CDR3 has 17 amino acids. CDR3 DNA sequence: TGTGCCAGCTCACCATTCGGGGAAGGGATGGGGAACACTGAAGCTTTCTTT. This gives the protein CASSPFGEGMGNTEAFF. The full variable domain, in which reference TRBV18 and TRBJ1-1 provide the parts outside the CDR3, is NAGVMQNPRHLVRRRGQEARLRCSPMKGHSHVYWYRQLPEEGLKFMVYLQKENIIDESGMPKERFSAEFPKEGPSILRIQQVVRGDSAAYFCASSPFGEGMGNTEAFFGQGTRLTVV.

The V gene is TRBV4-1, the J gene TRBJ2-5, with a weak D call TRBD2 (5 bases). The germline V and J ends were trimmed by 3 bases and 2 bases, with 10 bases remaining between them. The CDR3 has 14 amino acids. The germline gives CDR1 MGHRA, CDR2 YSYEKL. Written as DNA, the CDR3 is TGCGCCAGCAGCCACCCCGGAGGTCAAGAGACCCAGTACTTC. Translating it yields CASSHPGGQETQYF.

The V gene is TRBV6-1, the J gene TRBJ2-7; possible D gene TRBD1, 6 bases. The CDR3 extends over 13 amino acids. Germline-derived CDR1 and CDR2 are MNHNS and SASEGT. V lost 10 bases and J 3 bases, leaving 16 bases between the germline ends. The CDR3: CATPPGQNYEQYV. CDR3 sequence (DNA): TGTGCCACCCCCCCGGGACAAAACTACGAGCAGTACGTC.

The CDR3 loop is CASSIPRTHEQFF. CDR3 sequence (DNA): TGTGCCAGTAGTATACCAAGGACCCATGAGCAGTTCTTC. The rearrangement uses TRBV19 and TRBJ2-1; no firm D call. The V and J ends lost 2 bases and 8 bases respectively, with 10 bases between them. Germline V gives CDR1 LNHDA, CDR2 SQIVND (reference sequence). The CDR3 runs to 13 residues. Combining the CDR3 with reference TRBV19 and TRBJ2-1 gives the whole variable domain DGGITQSPKYLFRKEGQNVTLSCEQNLNHDAMYWYRQDPGQGLRLIYYSQIVNDFQKGDIAEGYSVSREKKESFPLTVTSAQKNPTAFYLCASSIPRTHEQFFGPGTRLTVL.

This clone was observed a few times. This chain connects TRBV4-2 to TRBJ1-3; 10 nucleotides match TRBD1. The CDR3 loop spans 15 amino acids. Germline CDR1 reads LGHNA; CDR2 reads YNFKEQ. V was pared by 4 bases and J by 7 bases, with 7 bases of the junction left unmatched. DNA for the CDR3: TGTGCCAGCAGCCTCCAGGGGACAGGGGATAACACCATATATTTT. Amino acids: CASSLQGTGDNTIYF.

This clone appeared a single time. The chain has TRBV10-3 and TRBJ1-3; possible D gene TRBD1, 5 bases. Looked up from germline, CDR1 is ENHRY and CDR2 is SYGVKD. The germline V and J ends were trimmed by 8 bases and 4 bases, with 12 bases remaining between them. The CDR3 runs 13 residues. CDR3 nucleotides: TGTGCCATCTCGAGGGGAGCGGGAAACACCATATATTTT. This sequence encodes CAISRGAGNTIYF.